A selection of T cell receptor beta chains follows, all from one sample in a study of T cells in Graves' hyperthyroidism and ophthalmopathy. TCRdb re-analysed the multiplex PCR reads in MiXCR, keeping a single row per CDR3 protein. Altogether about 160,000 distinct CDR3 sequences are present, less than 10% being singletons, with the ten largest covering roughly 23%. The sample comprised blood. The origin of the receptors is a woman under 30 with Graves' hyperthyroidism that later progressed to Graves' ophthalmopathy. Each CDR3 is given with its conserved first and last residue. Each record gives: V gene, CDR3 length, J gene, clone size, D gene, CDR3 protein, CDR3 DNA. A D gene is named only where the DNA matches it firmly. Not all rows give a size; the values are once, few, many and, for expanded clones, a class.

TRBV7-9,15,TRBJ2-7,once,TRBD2,CASSFGLAGVGEQYF,TGTGCCAGCAGCTTTGGACTAGCGGGAGTGGGTGAGCAGTACTTC
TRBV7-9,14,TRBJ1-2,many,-,CASSRDLLTYGYTF,TGTGCCAGCAGCCGGGATCTATTAACCTATGGCTACACCTTC
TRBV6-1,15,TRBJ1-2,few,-,CASSERHSSNYGYTF,TGTGCCAGCAGTGAACGTCACAGCTCTAACTATGGCTACACCTTC
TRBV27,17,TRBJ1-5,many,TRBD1,CASSPRDSLYSNQPQHF,TGTGCCAGCAGTCCCCGGGACAGCCTTTATAGCAATCAGCCCCAGCATTTT
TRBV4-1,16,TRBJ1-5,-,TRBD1,CASSQVTGPSNQPQHF,TGCGCCAGCAGCCAAGTGACAGGGCCATCCAATCAGCCCCAGCATTTT
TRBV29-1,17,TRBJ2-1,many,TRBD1,CSVEDGGRDRAFSEQFF,TGCAGCGTTGAAGATGGGGGACGAGACAGGGCTTTTTCCGAGCAGTTCTTC
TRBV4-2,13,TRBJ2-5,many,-,CASSQEIAETQYF,TGTGCCAGCAGCCAAGAGATTGCGGAGACCCAGTACTTC
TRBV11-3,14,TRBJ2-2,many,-,CASSTGQDTGELFF,TGTGCCAGCAGCACCGGACAAGACACCGGGGAGCTGTTTTTT
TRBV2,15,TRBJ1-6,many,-,CASSTRVKGNSPLHF,TGTGCCAGCAGTACCCGGGTTAAGGGGAATTCACCCCTCCACTTT
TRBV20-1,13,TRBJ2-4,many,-,CSARGVAKNIQYF,TGCAGTGCTAGAGGCGTAGCCAAAAACATTCAGTACTTC
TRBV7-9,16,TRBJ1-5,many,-,CASSLDLAAGNQPQHF,TGTGCCAGCAGCCTAGACTTGGCAGCGGGCAATCAGCCCCAGCATTTT
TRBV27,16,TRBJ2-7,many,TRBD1,CASSRPGTGAVYEQYF,TGTGCCAGCAGCCGTCCCGGGACAGGGGCGGTGTACGAGCAGTACTTC
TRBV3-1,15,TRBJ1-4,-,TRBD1,CASSQVGTGGEKLFF,TGTGCCAGCAGCCAAGTCGGTACAGGGGGCGAAAAACTGTTTTTT
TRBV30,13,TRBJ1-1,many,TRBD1,CAWSAGGNTEAFF,TGTGCCTGGAGTGCAGGGGGGAACACTGAAGCTTTCTTT
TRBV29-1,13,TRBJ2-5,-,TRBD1,CSVDEDREETQYF,TGCAGCGTTGATGAAGACAGGGAAGAGACCCAGTACTTC
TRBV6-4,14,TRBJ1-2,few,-,CASSQEGGGYGYTF,TGTGCCAGCAGCCAGGAAGGGGGAGGCTATGGCTACACCTTC
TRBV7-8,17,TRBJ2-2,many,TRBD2,CASSLAGLATNTGELFF,TGTGCCAGCAGCTTAGCCGGACTAGCCACGAACACCGGGGAGCTGTTTTTT
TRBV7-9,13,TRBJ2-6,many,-,CASSWAGANVLTF,TGTGCCAGCAGCTGGGCTGGGGCCAACGTCCTGACTTTC
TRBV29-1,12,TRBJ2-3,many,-,CSAFPPTDTQYF,TGCAGCGCTTTTCCCCCCACAGATACGCAGTATTTT
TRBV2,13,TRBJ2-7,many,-,CASSEYQSYEQYF,TGTGCCAGCAGTGAGTATCAGAGCTACGAGCAGTACTTC
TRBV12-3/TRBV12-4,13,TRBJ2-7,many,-,CASSLSRGSEQYF,TGTGCCAGCAGTCTATCGAGGGGTTCCGAGCAGTACTTC
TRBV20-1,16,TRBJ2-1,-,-,CSARVPTGSDYNEQFF,TGCAGTGCTAGAGTACCTACAGGGAGCGATTACAATGAGCAGTTCTTC
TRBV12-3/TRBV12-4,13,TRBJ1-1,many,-,CASSLALNTEAFF,TGTGCCAGCAGTTTAGCTTTGAACACTGAAGCTTTCTTT
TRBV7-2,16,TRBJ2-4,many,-,CASSPYVKIAKNIQYF,TGTGCCAGCAGCCCGTACGTTAAAATAGCCAAAAACATTCAGTACTTC
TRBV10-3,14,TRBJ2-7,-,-,CAISESKQTNEQYF,TGTGCCATCAGTGAGTCGAAACAGACGAACGAGCAGTACTTC
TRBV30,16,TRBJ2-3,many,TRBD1,CAWSVGTGGFTDTQYF,TGTGCCTGGAGTGTAGGGACAGGGGGCTTCACAGATACGCAGTATTTT
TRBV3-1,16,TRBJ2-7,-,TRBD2,CASSSSGRVPSYEQYF,TGTGCCAGCAGCTCTAGCGGGAGGGTGCCTTCCTACGAGCAGTACTTC
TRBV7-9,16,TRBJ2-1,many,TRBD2,CASSPRGTSGRQWQFF,TGTGCCAGCAGCCCTAGGGGGACTAGCGGGAGACAATGGCAGTTCTTC
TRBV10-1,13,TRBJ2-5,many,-,CASSEAGQETQYF,TGCGCCAGCAGTGAGGCAGGCCAAGAGACCCAGTACTTC
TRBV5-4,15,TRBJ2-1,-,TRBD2,CASSDGRSAYNEQFF,TGTGCCAGCAGCGACGGGAGGTCCGCCTACAATGAGCAGTTCTTC
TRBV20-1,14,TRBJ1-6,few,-,CSAREGSPYSPLHF,TGCAGTGCTAGAGAAGGGTCCCCCTATTCACCCCTCCACTTT
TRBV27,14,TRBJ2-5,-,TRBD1,CASSTRDRQETQYF,TGTGCCAGCAGTACTCGGGACAGACAAGAGACCCAGTACTTC
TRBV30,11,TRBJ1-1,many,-,CAWRETTEAFF,TGTGCCTGGAGGGAAACCACTGAAGCTTTCTTT
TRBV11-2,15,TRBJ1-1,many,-,CASSPPPGQNTEAFF,TGTGCCAGCAGCCCCCCCCCCGGACAGAACACTGAAGCTTTCTTT
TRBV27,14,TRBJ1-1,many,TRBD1,CASSGQGANTEAFF,TGTGCCAGCAGTGGTCAGGGGGCCAACACTGAAGCTTTCTTT
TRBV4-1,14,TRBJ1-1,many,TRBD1,CASSQGPGGMKAFF,TGCGCCAGCAGCCAAGGGCCAGGGGGCATGAAAGCTTTCTTT
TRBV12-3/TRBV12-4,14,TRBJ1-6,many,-,CASSFGLPRSPLHF,TGTGCCAGCAGTTTCGGACTCCCAAGATCACCCCTCCACTTT
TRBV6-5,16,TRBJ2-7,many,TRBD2,CASSSGTSGGLYEQYF,TGTGCCAGCAGTTCGGGGACTAGCGGGGGCCTTTACGAGCAGTACTTC